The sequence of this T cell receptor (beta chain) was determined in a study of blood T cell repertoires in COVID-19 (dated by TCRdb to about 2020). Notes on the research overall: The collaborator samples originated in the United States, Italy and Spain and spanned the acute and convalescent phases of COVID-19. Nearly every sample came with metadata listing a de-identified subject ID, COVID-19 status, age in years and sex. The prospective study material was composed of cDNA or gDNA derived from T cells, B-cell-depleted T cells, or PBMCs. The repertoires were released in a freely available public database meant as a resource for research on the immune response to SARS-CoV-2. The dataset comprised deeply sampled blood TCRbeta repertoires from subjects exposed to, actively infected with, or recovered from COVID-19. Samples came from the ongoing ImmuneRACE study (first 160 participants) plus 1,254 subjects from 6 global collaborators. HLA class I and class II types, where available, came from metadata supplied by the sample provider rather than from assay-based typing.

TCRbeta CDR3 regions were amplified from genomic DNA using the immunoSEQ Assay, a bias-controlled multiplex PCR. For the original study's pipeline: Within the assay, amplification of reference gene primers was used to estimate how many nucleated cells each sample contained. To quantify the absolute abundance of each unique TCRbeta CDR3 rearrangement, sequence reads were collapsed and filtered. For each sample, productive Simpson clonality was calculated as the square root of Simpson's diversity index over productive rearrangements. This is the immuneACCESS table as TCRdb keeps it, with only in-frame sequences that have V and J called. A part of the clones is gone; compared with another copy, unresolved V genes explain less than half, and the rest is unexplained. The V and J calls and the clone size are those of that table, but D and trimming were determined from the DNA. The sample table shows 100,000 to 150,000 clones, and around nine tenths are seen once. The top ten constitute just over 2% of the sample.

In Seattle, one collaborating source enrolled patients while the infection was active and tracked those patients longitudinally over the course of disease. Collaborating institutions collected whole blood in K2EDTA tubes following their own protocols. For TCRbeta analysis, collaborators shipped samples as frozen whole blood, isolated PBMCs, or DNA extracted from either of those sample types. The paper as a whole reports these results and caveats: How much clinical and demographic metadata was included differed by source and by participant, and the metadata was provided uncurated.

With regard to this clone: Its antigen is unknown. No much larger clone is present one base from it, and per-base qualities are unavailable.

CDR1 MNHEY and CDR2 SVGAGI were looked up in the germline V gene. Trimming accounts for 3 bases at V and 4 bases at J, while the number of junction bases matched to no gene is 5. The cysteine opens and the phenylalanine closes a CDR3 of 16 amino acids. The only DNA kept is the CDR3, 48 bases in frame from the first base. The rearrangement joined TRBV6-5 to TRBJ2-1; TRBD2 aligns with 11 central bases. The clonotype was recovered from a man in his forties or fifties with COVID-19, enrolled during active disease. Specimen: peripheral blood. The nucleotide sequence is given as TGTGCCAGCAGTTATAGTCCTAGCGGGGGGTACAATGAGCAGTTCTTC. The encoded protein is CASSYSPSGGYNEQFF.